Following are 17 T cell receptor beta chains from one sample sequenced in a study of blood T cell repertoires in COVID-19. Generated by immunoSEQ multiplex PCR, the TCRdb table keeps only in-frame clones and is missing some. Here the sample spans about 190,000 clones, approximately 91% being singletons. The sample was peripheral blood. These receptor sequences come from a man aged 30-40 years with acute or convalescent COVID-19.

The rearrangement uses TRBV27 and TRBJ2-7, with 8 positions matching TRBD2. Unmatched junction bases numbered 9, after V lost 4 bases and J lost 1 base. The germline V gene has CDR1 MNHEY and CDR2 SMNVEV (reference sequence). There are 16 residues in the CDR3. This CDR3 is CASSSLLAGVSYEQYF. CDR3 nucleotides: TGTGCCAGCAGTTCCCTGCTAGCGGGTGTATCCTACGAGCAGTACTTC.

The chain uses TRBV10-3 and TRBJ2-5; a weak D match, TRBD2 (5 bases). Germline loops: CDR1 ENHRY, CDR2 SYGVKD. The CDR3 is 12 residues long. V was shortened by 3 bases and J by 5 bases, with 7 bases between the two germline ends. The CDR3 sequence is CAISEAVETQYF. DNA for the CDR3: TGTGCCATCAGTGAAGCGGTGGAGACCCAGTACTTC.

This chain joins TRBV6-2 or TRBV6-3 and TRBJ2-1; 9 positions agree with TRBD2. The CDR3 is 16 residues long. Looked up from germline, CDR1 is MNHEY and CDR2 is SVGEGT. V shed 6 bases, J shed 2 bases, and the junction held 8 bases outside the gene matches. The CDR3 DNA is TGTGCCAGCAGCCCTATAGCGGGGGTCACCTACAATGAGCAGTTCTTC. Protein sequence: CASSPIAGVTYNEQFF.

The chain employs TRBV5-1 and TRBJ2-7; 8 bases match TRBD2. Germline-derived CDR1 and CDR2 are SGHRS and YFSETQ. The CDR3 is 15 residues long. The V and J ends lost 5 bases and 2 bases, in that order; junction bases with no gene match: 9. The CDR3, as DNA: TGCGCCAGCAGGGGGGGTAGCGGGATTCCCTACGAGCAGTACTTC. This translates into CASRGGSGIPYEQYF. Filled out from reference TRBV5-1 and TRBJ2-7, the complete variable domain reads KAGVTQTPRYLIKTRGQQVTLSCSPISGHRSVSWYQQTPGQGLQFLFEYFSETQRNKGNFPGRFSGRQFSNSRSEMNVSTLELGDSALYLCASRGGSGIPYEQYFGPGTRLTVT.

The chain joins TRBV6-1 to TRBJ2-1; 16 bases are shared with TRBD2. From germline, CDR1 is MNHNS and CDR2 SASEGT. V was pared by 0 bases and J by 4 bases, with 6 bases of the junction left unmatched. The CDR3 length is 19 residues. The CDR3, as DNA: TGTGCCAGCAGTGAAGCGGGGACTAGCGGGAGGGCCGTATACAATGAGCAGTTCTTC. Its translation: CASSEAGTSGRAVYNEQFF.

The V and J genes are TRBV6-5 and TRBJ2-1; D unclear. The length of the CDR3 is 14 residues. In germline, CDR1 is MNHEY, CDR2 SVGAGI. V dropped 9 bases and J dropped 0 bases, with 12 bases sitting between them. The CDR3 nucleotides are TGTGCCAGTCGCTTGAGAAGCTCCTACAATGAGCAGTTCTTC. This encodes CASRLRSSYNEQFF.

The CDR3 sequence is CASSPSGGARGTDTQYF. The CDR3, as DNA: TGTGCCAGCAGTCCTAGCGGGGGGGCCCGAGGCACAGATACGCAGTATTTT. The chain employs TRBV6-6 and TRBJ2-3, with 12 bases matching TRBD2. Unmatched junction bases numbered 7, after V lost 5 bases and J lost 1 base. The CDR3 length is 17 residues. Germline V lookup: CDR1 MNHNY, CDR2 SVGAGI (reference sequence).

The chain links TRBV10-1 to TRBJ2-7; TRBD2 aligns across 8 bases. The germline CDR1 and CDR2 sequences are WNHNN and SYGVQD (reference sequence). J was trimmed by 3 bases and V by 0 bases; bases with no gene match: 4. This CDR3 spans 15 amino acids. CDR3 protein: CASSESGSGIYEQYF. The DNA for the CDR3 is TGCGCCAGCAGTGAGTCGGGTAGCGGGATCTACGAGCAGTACTTC.

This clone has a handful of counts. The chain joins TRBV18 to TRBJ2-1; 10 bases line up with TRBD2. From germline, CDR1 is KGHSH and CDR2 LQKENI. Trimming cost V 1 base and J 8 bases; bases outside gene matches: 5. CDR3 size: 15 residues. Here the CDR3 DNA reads TGTGCCAGCTCACCACGAACTAGCGGGGCCTATGAGCAGTTCTTC. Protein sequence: CASSPRTSGAYEQFF.

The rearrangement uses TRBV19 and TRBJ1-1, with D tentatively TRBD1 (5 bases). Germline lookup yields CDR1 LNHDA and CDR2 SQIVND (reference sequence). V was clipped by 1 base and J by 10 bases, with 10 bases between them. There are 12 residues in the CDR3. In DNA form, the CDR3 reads TGTGCCAGTAGTATAGGGGGCCCCAGAGCTTTCTTT. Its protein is CASSIGGPRAFF. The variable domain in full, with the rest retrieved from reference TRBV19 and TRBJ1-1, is DGGITQSPKYLFRKEGQNVTLSCEQNLNHDAMYWYRQDPGQGLRLIYYSQIVNDFQKGDIAEGYSVSREKKESFPLTVTSAQKNPTAFYLCASSIGGPRAFFGQGTRLTVV.

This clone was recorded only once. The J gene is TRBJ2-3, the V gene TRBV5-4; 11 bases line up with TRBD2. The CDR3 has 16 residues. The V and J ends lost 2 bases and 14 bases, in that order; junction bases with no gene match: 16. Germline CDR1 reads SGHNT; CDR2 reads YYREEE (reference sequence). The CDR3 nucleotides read TGTGCCAGCAGCTTCGGGTTAGCGGGAGGGGCCGAGCGCCGGTATTTT. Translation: CASSFGLAGGAERRYF.

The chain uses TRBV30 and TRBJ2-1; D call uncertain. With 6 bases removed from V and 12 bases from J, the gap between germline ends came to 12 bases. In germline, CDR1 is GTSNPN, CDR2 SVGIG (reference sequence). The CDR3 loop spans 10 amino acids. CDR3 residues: CACSRRGQFF. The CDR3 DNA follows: TGTGCCTGTTCTCGGCGAGGGCAGTTCTTC.

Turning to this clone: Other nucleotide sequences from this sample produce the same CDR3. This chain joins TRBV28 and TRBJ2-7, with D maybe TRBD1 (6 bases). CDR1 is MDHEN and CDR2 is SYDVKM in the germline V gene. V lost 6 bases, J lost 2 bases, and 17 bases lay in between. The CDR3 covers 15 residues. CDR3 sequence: CASSSPWQGTYEQYF. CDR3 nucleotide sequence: TGTGCCAGCAGCTCACCGTGGCAGGGGACCTACGAGCAGTACTTC.

The CDR3, as DNA: TGTGCCAGCAGGAGTGGGGAGGCTCACACAGATACGCAGTATTTT. Its protein product is CASRSGEAHTDTQYF. The chain has TRBV4-2 and TRBJ2-3; D possibly corresponds to TRBD2 (6 bases). This CDR3 is 15 amino acids long. V was pared by 6 bases and J by 2 bases, with 15 bases between. CDR1 is LGHNA, CDR2 YNFKEQ, per germline.

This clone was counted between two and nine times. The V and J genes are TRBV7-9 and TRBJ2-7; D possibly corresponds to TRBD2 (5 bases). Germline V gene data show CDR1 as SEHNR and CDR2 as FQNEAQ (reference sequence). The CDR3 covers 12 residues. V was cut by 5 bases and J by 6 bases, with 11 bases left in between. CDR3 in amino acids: CASSPLGGEQYF. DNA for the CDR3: TGTGCCAGCAGCCCACTAGGAGGCGAGCAGTACTTC.

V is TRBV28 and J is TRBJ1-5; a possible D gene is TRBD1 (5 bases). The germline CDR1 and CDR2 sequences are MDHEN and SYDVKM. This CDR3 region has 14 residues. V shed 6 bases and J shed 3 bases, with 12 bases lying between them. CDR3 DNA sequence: TGTGCCAGCAGGGGAGGGACCCTCAATCAGCCCCAGCATTTT. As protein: CASRGGTLNQPQHF.

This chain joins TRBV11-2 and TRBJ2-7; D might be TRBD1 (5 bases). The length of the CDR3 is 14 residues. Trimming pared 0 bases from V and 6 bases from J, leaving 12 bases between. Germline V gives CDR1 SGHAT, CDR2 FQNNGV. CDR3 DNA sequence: TGTGCCAGCAGCTTAGATAGTGGGGCTCCCGAGCAGTACTTC. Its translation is CASSLDSGAPEQYF.